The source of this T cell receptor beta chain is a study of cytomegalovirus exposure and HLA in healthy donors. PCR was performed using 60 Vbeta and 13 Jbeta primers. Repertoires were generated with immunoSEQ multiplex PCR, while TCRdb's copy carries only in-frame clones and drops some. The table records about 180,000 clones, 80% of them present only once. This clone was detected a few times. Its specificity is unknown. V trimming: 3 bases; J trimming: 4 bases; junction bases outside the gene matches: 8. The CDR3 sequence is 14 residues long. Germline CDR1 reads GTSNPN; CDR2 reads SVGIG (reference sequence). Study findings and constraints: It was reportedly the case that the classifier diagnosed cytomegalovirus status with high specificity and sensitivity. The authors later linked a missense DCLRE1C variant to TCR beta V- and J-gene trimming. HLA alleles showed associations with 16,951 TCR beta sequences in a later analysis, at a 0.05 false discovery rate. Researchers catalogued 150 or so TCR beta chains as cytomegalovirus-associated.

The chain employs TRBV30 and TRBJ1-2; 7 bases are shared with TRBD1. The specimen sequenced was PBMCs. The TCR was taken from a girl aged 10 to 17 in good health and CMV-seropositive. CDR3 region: CAWSRTGLSYGYTF. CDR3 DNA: TGTGCCTGGAGCCGGACAGGTTTGAGCTATGGCTACACCTTC.